This T cell receptor beta chain was obtained from a study of siplizumab effects on memory and regulatory T cells. TCRdb's copy holds only in-frame clones and misses some; the assay was immunoSEQ multiplex PCR. Found here are some 97,000 clones, around 94% of them singletons; the top ten hold about 0.6%. This clone was seen once. Its antigen remains unknown. Study results and limitations: Mean Treg-derived proportions of mappable alloreactive CD4+ clones were just under 70% for siplizumab and approximately 25% for controls. Siplizumab significantly reduced alloreactive sequences traceable to unstimulated CD4+ memory cells. Naive T cell populations appeared to exhibit greater diversity than memory cells and appeared to be major alloresponse contributors.

The clonotype originates from a human donor in good health. The sample taken for sequencing was Tregs sorted from blood.

The CDR3 spells CASSPYGQSLMNTEAFF. As DNA, the CDR3 is TGTGCCAGCTCACCCTATGGACAGTCCTTGATGAACACTGAAGCTTTCTTT. The chain uses TRBV18 and TRBJ1-1; D is perhaps TRBD1 (6 bases). Germline values: CDR1 KGHSH, CDR2 LQKENI. The CDR3 runs 17 residues. Trimming took off 3 bases at V and 0 bases at J, with 17 bases between the two ends.